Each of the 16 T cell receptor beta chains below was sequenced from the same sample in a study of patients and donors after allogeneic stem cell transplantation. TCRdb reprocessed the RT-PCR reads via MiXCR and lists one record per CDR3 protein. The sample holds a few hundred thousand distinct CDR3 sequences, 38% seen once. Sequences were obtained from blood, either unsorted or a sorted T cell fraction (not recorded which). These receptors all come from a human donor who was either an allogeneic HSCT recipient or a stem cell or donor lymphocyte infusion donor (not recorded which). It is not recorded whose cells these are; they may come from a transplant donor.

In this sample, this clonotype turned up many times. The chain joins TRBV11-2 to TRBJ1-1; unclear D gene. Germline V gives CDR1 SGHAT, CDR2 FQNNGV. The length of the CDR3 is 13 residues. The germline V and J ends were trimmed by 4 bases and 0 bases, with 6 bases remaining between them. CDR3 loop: CASSSLMNTEAFF. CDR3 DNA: TGTGCCAGCAGCTCGCTTATGAACACTGAAGCTTTCTTT.

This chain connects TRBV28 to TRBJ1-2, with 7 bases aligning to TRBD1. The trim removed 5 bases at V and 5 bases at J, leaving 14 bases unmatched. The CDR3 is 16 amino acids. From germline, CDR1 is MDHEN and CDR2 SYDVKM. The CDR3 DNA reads TGTGCCAGCAGTGAGACTACGGGACAGTCTCATTATGGCTACACCTTC. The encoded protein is CASSETTGQSHYGYTF.

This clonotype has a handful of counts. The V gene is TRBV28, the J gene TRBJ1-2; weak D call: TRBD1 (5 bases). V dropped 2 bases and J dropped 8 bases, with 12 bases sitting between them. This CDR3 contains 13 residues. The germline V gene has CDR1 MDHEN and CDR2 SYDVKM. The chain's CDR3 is CASSLSSWDGYTF. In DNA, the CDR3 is TGTGCCAGCAGTTTAAGTTCGTGGGACGGCTACACCTTC.

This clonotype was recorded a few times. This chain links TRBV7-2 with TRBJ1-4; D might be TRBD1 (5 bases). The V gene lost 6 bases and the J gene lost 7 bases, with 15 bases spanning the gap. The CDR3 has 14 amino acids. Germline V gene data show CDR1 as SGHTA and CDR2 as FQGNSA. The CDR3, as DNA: TGTGCCAGCAGGCCGACAGTGTTCTTTGAAAAACTGTTTTTT. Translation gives CASRPTVFFEKLFF.

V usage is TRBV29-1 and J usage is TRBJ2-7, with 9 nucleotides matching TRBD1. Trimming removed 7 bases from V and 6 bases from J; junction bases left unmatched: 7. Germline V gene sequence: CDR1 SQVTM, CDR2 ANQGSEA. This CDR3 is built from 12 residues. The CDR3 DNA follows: TGCAGCGGCACGGGACAGGGAGGCGAGCAGTACTTC. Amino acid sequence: CSGTGQGGEQYF.

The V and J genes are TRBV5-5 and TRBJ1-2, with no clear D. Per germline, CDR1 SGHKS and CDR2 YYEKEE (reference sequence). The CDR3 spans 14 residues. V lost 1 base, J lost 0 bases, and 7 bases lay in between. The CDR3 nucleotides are TGTGCCAGCAGCTTGCTCAGCACTAACTATGGCTACACCTTC. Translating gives CASSLLSTNYGYTF.

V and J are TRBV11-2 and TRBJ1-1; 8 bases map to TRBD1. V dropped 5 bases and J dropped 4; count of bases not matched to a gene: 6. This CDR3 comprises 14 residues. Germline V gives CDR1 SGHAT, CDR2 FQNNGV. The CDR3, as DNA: TGTGCCAGCAGCCCGTCCACAGGGGGCACTGAAGCTTTCTTT. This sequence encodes CASSPSTGGTEAFF.

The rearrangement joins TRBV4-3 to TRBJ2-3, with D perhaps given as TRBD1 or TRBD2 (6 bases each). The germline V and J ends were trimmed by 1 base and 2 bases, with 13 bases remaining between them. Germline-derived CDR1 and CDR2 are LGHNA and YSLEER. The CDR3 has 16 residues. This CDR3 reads CASSQVGGHDTDTQYF. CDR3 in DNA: TGCGCCAGCAGCCAAGTGGGGGGCCACGACACAGATACGCAGTATTTT.

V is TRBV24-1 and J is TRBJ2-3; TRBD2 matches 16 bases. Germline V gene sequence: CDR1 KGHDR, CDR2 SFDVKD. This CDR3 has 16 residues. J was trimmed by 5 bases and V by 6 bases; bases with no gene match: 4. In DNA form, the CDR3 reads TGTGCCACCAGTCTGGGACTAGCGGGGGGGCAAGATACGCAGTATTTT. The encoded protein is CATSLGLAGGQDTQYF.

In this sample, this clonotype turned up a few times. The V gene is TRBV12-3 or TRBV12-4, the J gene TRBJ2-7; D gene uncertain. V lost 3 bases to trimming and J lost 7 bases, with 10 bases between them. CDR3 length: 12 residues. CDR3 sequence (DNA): TGTGCCAGCAGTTTGCAAAGAGCAGAGCAGTACTTC. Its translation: CASSLQRAEQYF.

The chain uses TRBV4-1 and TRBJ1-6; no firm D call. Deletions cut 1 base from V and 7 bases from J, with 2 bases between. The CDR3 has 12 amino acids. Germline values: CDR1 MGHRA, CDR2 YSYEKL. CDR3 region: CASSQVNSPLHF. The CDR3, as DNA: TGCGCCAGCAGCCAAGTAAATTCACCCCTCCACTTT.

The CDR3, as DNA: TGCGCCAGCGGAGGCGGGGATGCGCAGTATTTT. This translates into CASGGGDAQYF. The chain has TRBV4-1 and TRBJ2-3, with a possible D match to TRBD2 (6 bases). The CDR3 spans 11 residues. Germline V gene sequence: CDR1 MGHRA, CDR2 YSYEKL. The V and J ends lost 8 bases and 10 bases respectively, with 13 bases between them.

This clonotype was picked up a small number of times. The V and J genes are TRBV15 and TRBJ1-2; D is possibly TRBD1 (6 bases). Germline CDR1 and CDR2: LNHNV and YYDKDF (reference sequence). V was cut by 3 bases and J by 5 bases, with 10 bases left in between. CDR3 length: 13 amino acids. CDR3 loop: CATSSTGRYGYTF. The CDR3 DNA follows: TGTGCCACCAGCAGTACAGGGAGGTATGGCTACACCTTC.

The CDR3 sequence is CASSSFNPGQGNYGYTF. The CDR3 DNA follows: TGTGCCAGCAGTTCATTTAACCCCGGACAGGGCAACTATGGCTACACCTTC. The gene calls are TRBV28 and TRBJ1-2; 8 nucleotides align to TRBD1. J lost 2 bases, V lost 4 bases, and 12 bases had no gene match. Germline values: CDR1 MDHEN, CDR2 SYDVKM. The CDR3 covers 17 residues.

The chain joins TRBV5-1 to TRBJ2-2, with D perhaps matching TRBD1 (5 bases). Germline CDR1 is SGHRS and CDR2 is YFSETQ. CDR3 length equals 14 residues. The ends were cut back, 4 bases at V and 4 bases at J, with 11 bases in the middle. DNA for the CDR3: TGCGCCAGCAGCGGGGCAGGTGGCACCGGGGAGCTGTTTTTT. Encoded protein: CASSGAGGTGELFF.

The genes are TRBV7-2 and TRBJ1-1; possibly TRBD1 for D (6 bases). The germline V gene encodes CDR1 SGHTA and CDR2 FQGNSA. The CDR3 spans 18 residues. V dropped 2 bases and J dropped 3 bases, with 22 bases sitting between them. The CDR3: CASSLRVGAADEHTEAFF. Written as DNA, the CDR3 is TGTGCCAGCAGCTTAAGGGTGGGGGCAGCCGATGAACACACTGAAGCTTTCTTT.